The clone carrying this T cell receptor beta chain has ten or more counts. Its cognate antigen is unknown. The missing CDR3 end, 3 residues past where the read stops, is filled in from the germline J gene. Clones were sequenced by immunoSEQ multiplex PCR, and TCRdb holds only the in-frame ones, with some missing. The sample has roughly 28,000 clones, none seen only once. The data derive from a study of T cell clonality in common variable immunodeficiency. The CDR3 is 15 amino acids. CDR1 is LNHDA and CDR2 is SQIVND in the germline V gene (reference sequence). The V and J ends lost 9 bases and 4 bases respectively, with 18 bases between them. Study findings and constraints: Links between repertoire features and CVID complications were heterogeneity-limited.

Sequencing used peripheral blood mononuclear cells. This TCR came from a person between 18 and 75 years old in good health. This chain links TRBV19 with TRBJ2-2; the D gene is possibly TRBD2 (6 bases). Partial CDR3 DNA: TGTGCCAGCACACCTACCGGGGGTTTCACCGGGGAG. Its translation is CASTPTGGFTGE. In full, the CDR3 is CASTPTGGFTGELFF.